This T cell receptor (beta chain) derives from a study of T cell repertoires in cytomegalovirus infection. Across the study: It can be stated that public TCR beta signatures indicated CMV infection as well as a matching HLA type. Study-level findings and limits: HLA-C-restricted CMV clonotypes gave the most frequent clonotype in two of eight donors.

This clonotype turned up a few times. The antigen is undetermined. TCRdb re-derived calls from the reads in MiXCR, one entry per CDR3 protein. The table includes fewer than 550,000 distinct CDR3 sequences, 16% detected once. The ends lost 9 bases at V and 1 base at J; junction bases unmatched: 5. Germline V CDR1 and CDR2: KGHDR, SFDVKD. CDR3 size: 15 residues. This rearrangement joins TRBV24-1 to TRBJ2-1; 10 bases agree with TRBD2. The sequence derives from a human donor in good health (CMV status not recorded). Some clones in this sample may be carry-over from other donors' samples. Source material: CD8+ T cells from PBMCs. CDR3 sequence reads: CATEDSGGSYNEQFF. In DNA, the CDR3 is TGTGCCACCGAGGATAGCGGGGGGTCCTACAATGAGCAGTTCTTC.